Below are 14 T cell receptor beta chains sequenced from a single sample in a study of post-analysis software for immune sequencing data. These receptors have no known antigen. Sequencing libraries made from TCR beta cDNA carried unique molecular identifiers. Using its own MiXCR run on the PCR reads, TCRdb lists one record per CDR3 protein. The sample holds roughly 620,000 distinct CDR3 sequences, 44% seen once. Regarding the study as a whole: TRBV5-6, TRBV5-1 and TRBV20-1 were among five TRBV segments more frequent in patients than controls.

The source material was blood. These receptors were obtained from a girl aged 5-17 years with multiple sclerosis.

This chain connects TRBV7-9 to TRBJ2-4, with 7 bases aligning to TRBD2. Near its end, the DNA agrees better with TRBJ2-7, so the J call may be wrong. This CDR3 region has 19 residues. The germline V gene encodes CDR1 SEHNR and CDR2 FQNEAQ (reference sequence). This CDR3 reads CASSLNPFPLLAWTYEQYF. CDR3 sequence (DNA): TGTGCCAGCAGCTTAAACCCCTTCCCCCTACTAGCGTGGACCTACGAGCAGTACTTC.

The CDR3 DNA reads TGTGCCAGCATCCCGACAGGGGTATCCTACGAGCAGTACTTC. Its translation is CASIPTGVSYEQYF. V usage is TRBV7-9 and J usage is TRBJ2-5, with 8 bases lining up with TRBD1. TRBJ2-7 explains the end of the DNA better; the J call may be wrong. CDR3 length: 14 residues. Germline-derived CDR1 and CDR2 are SEHNR and FQNEAQ (reference sequence).

This clonotype came up a few times. This chain links TRBV20-1 with TRBJ2-1, with D perhaps matching TRBD2 (6 bases). The CDR3 is 15 residues long. Germline V gene sequence: CDR1 DFQATT, CDR2 SNEGSKA (reference sequence). Trimming left V 2 bases short and J 2 bases short, with 13 bases between. The CDR3, as DNA: TGCAGTGCTAGAAAGGCGGCGGGGACCTACAATGAGCAGTTCTTC. Translated: CSARKAAGTYNEQFF.

This clonotype was counted only a few times. The gene calls are TRBV5-5 and TRBJ2-3; D ambiguous. V shed 0 bases and J shed 0 bases, with 8 bases lying between them. The CDR3 is 15 amino acids. Germline-derived CDR1 and CDR2 are SGHKS and YYEKEE (reference sequence). The CDR3 nucleotides read TGTGCCAGCAGCTTGGACGGCGGCAGCACAGATACGCAGTATTTT. Translating gives CASSLDGGSTDTQYF.

The chain carries TRBV6-1 and TRBJ1-1; no firm D call. V was cut by 1 base and J by 8 bases, with 5 bases left in between. This CDR3 has 11 amino acids. Germline loops: CDR1 MNHNS, CDR2 SASEGT. DNA of the CDR3: TGTGCCAGCAGTGAAGTAGGAGAAGCTTTCTTT. Its translation is CASSEVGEAFF.

The chain uses TRBV10-3 and TRBJ2-7; 10 bases fit TRBD2. The CDR3 is 16 amino acids. V was pared by 3 bases and J by 5 bases, with 10 bases of the junction left unmatched. The germline gives CDR1 ENHRY, CDR2 SYGVKD. CDR3 loop: CAISDRGGLAGDEQYF. The CDR3 DNA follows: TGTGCCATCAGTGATCGGGGTGGGCTAGCGGGAGACGAGCAGTACTTC.

The chain uses TRBV5-1 and TRBJ2-5; tentative D call: TRBD1 (6 bases). Trimming removed 6 bases from V and 5 bases from J, with 8 bases in between. Looked up from germline, CDR1 is SGHRS and CDR2 is YFSETQ. CDR3 size: 11 residues. CDR3 loop: CASTGEETQYF. The CDR3 DNA reads as TGCGCCAGCACAGGGGAGGAGACCCAGTACTTC.

This clonotype was seen a handful of times. This rearrangement joins TRBV20-1 to TRBJ2-1; a weak D match, TRBD2 (6 bases). CDR1 and CDR2 (germline): DFQATT, SNEGSKA (reference sequence). The V end was cut by 6 bases, the J end by 6 bases, with 21 bases between. CDR3 length: 15 amino acids. The DNA for the CDR3 is TGCAGTGCCCCGGGACTCCCCTCGGGGCCCAATGAGCAGTTCTTC. As protein: CSAPGLPSGPNEQFF.

The chain uses TRBV5-5 and TRBJ1-1, with D unclear. Germline loops: CDR1 SGHKS, CDR2 YYEKEE (reference sequence). The V gene lost 6 bases and the J gene lost 6 bases, with 18 bases spanning the gap. The CDR3 length is 14 residues. CDR3 sequence reads: CASIPRGNGAEAFF. The CDR3 DNA is TGTGCCAGCATCCCCCGAGGAAACGGCGCTGAAGCTTTCTTT.

V is TRBV12-3 or TRBV12-4 and J is TRBJ2-7, with D maybe TRBD2 (6 bases). The CDR3 runs to 15 residues. V was shortened by 7 bases and J by 4 bases, with 20 bases between the two germline ends. The CDR3 is CASTGGSAGVYEQYF. The CDR3 DNA reads as TGTGCCAGCACCGGAGGGTCAGCCGGGGTTTACGAGCAGTACTTC.

This clonotype showed up just a few times. The rearrangement uses TRBV27 and TRBJ2-6; tentatively, D is TRBD1 or TRBD2 (5 bases each). The V end was cut by 4 bases, the J end by 0 bases, with 16 bases between. The CDR3 is 18 residues long. The germline gives CDR1 MNHEY, CDR2 SMNVEV (reference sequence). In DNA, the CDR3 is TGTGCCAGCAGTTCCCGGGACGCCGGACTCTCTGGGGCCAACGTCCTGACTTTC. This gives the protein CASSSRDAGLSGANVLTF. Filled out from reference TRBV27 and TRBJ2-6, the complete variable domain reads EAQVTQNPRYLITVTGKKLTVTCSQNMNHEYMSWYRQDPGLGLRQIYYSMNVEVTDKGDVPEGYKVSRKEKRNFPLILESPSPNQTSLYFCASSSRDAGLSGANVLTFGAGSRLTVL.

This rearrangement joins TRBV7-6 to TRBJ1-1; 8 positions agree with TRBD1. The CDR3 sequence is 15 residues long. Trimming at V came to 4 bases and at J to 3 bases, leaving 7 bases not matched to a gene. Germline CDR1 reads SGHVS; CDR2 reads FNYEAQ. The CDR3 spells CASSSYRGIDTEAFF. For the CDR3, the DNA is TGTGCCAGCAGCTCATACAGGGGGATTGACACTGAAGCTTTCTTT. Based on the CDR3 plus reference TRBV7-6 and TRBJ1-1, the full variable domain is GAGVSQSPRYKVTKRGQDVALRCDPISGHVSLYWYRQALGQGPEFLTYFNYEAQQDKSGLPNDRFSAERPEGSISTLTIQRTEQRDSAMYRCASSSYRGIDTEAFFGQGTRLTVV.

This clonotype was recorded a few times. The genes are TRBV5-1 and TRBJ2-7; 11 nucleotides agree with TRBD2. Trimming took 0 bases from V and 6 from J; bases not matched to a gene: 14. CDR3 length equals 18 residues. Looked up from germline, CDR1 is SGHRS and CDR2 is YFSETQ. The CDR3: CASSLAVPGLAASVEQYF. In DNA, the CDR3 is TGCGCCAGCAGCTTGGCCGTCCCGGGACTAGCGGCTTCTGTCGAGCAGTACTTC.

V is TRBV11-2 and J is TRBJ2-1; TRBD2 agrees at 12 bases. The length of the CDR3 is 18 residues. V trimming: 1 base; J trimming: 3 bases; junction bases outside the gene matches: 7. Germline V gives CDR1 SGHAT, CDR2 FQNNGV. Here the CDR3 reads CASSLALAGGNIYNEQFF. The CDR3 bases are TGTGCCAGCAGCTTAGCCCTAGCGGGAGGGAATATCTACAATGAGCAGTTCTTC.